This entry features one T cell receptor beta chain sequence. The antigen is not known. This sample's treatment: 15 to 20 received Ad26.COV2.S at low or high dose, single or two shots; several received placebo; per-sample allocation not given. Specimen acquisition occurred on day 63 following the initial vaccine or placebo injection. Ad26.COV2.S expressed prefusion-stabilized spike from the original Wuhan strain. This sample is drawn from a study of Ad26.COV2.S vaccination and SARS-CoV-2 variants. For the study at large: It was the COV1001 Ad26.COV2.S trial arm that included the donor.

Clones were sequenced by immunoSEQ multiplex PCR, and TCRdb holds only the in-frame ones, with some missing. The table records some 390,000 clones, roughly 90% of them present only once. Study-wide points: Reported findings describe substantial breadth in spike-specific CD8+ and CD4+ T cell responses following vaccination.

Here the sequenced sample was peripheral blood, taken in a trial of Ad26.COV2.S vaccine versus placebo. The clonotype was recovered from a person aged 18 to 65 who received the Ad26.COV2.S COVID-19 vaccine or a placebo.

Here the CDR3 DNA reads TGTGCCAGCAGCAAGGTAGGGGTCCAGGAGACCCAGTACTTC. It specifies CASSKVGVQETQYF. This chain joins TRBV13 and TRBJ2-5, with D maybe TRBD1 (5 bases). The CDR3 spans 14 residues. Germline values: CDR1 PRHDT, CDR2 FYEKMQ (reference sequence). V dropped 5 bases and J dropped 5 bases, with 15 bases sitting between them.